Each of the 19 T cell receptor beta chains below was sequenced from the same sample in a study of blood T cell repertoires in COVID-19. The protocol was immunoSEQ multiplex PCR, while the TCRdb copy is restricted to in-frame clones and leaves out a portion. The sample records more than 85,000 clones, roughly 86% being singletons. The specimen sequenced was peripheral blood. The source of these receptors is a man in his fifties with active or convalescent COVID-19.

Only one count was recorded for this clone. The rearrangement links TRBV19 to TRBJ1-1; 8 nucleotides line up with TRBD1. CDR1 LNHDA and CDR2 SQIVND come from the germline V gene (reference sequence). J was trimmed by 2 bases and V by 7 bases; bases with no gene match: 12. This CDR3 contains 16 residues. The CDR3 DNA reads as TGTGCCAGTACCTATACGCAGGGGGCAAGTAACACTGAAGCTTTCTTT. This gives the protein CASTYTQGASNTEAFF.

The V gene is TRBV3-1 (or the pseudogene TRBV3-2), the J gene TRBJ1-1, with TRBD1 matching 8 bases. The CDR3 contains 14 residues. The junction had 3 bases not matched to a gene; V was cut back by 2 bases and J by 4 bases. Germline V gene lookup returns CDR1 LGHDT and CDR2 YNNKEL (reference sequence). DNA of the CDR3: TGTGCCAGCAGCCAACAGGGGGCAGGCACTGAAGCTTTCTTT. Residues: CASSQQGAGTEAFF.

This sequence joins TRBV7-2 and TRBJ2-5; D is unclear. Trimming pared 2 bases from V and 5 bases from J, leaving 6 bases between. The CDR3 contains 12 residues. Germline CDR1 is SGHTA and CDR2 is FQGNSA. CDR3 sequence: CASSLNGETQYF. For the CDR3, the DNA is TGTGCCAGCAGCTTAAACGGTGAGACCCAGTACTTC.

The chain links TRBV18 to TRBJ1-5; 8 nucleotides align to TRBD1. Trimming removed 3 bases from V and 0 bases from J; junction bases left unmatched: 10. The CDR3 covers 18 residues. The germline V gene has CDR1 KGHSH and CDR2 LQKENI. CDR3 protein: CASSPDRGPQYSNQPQHF. The CDR3 DNA reads TGTGCCAGCTCACCCGACAGGGGACCTCAGTATAGCAATCAGCCCCAGCATTTT.

The chain couples TRBV2 to TRBJ2-3; possibly TRBD2 for D (7 bases). The CDR3 has 15 residues. Germline V gene data show CDR1 as SNHLY and CDR2 as FYNNEI. Deletions cut 7 bases from V and 4 bases from J, with 18 bases between. The CDR3 reads CASNSERGAPDTQYF. The CDR3 nucleotides read TGTGCCAGCAATTCGGAACGGGGGGCCCCAGATACGCAGTATTTT.

V usage is TRBV29-1 and J usage is TRBJ2-1, with D possibly being TRBD2 (6 bases). V was pared by 4 bases and J by 4 bases, with 14 bases between. The germline gives CDR1 SQVTM, CDR2 ANQGSEA. The CDR3 has 14 amino acids. The chain's CDR3 is CSVGGDSGYNEQFF. CDR3 coding DNA: TGCAGCGTTGGGGGGGATTCGGGGTACAATGAGCAGTTCTTC.

This rearrangement joins TRBV28 to TRBJ1-2, with D maybe TRBD1 (6 bases). CDR3 length: 15 residues. In germline, CDR1 is MDHEN, CDR2 SYDVKM. Trimming stripped 5 bases from V and 3 bases from J, with 16 bases between. The CDR3 DNA sequence: TGTGCCAGCAGTGTATCGGTTTACAGGGACTATGGCTACACCTTC. Amino acids: CASSVSVYRDYGYTF.

This chain links TRBV7-8 with TRBJ1-1; 9 nucleotides align to TRBD1. Germline-derived CDR1 and CDR2 are SGHVS and FQNEAQ. The CDR3 totals 16 residues. The ends lost 0 bases at V and 5 bases at J; junction bases unmatched: 7. CDR3 bases: TGTGCCAGCAGCTTAGCGCGAGGGACAGGGAGGACTGAAGCTTTCTTT. Translation: CASSLARGTGRTEAFF.

The chain employs TRBV25-1 and TRBJ1-1; D call uncertain. V was clipped by 10 bases and J by 4 bases, with 13 bases between them. This CDR3 has 12 amino acids. Germline CDR1 and CDR2: MGHDK and SYGVNS. In nucleotides, the CDR3 is TGTGCCACCTCGTACCGGGGCACTGAAGCTTTCTTT. This gives the protein CATSYRGTEAFF.

V and J are TRBV25-1 and TRBJ2-7, with D possibly being TRBD2 (6 bases). Germline-derived CDR1 and CDR2 are MGHDK and SYGVNS. Between the trimmed V and J ends, which lost 5 bases and 1 base, there was a span of 9 bases. The CDR3 has 13 residues. DNA of the CDR3: TGTGCCAGCAGTTGGGGGGAGTCCTACGAGCAGTACGTC. It translates to CASSWGESYEQYV.

V is TRBV7-8 and J is TRBJ2-7, with TRBD1 as a possible D gene (5 bases). The CDR3 has 11 residues. The V and J ends lost 5 bases and 6 bases respectively, with 8 bases between them. Per germline, CDR1 SGHVS and CDR2 FQNEAQ. CDR3 loop: CASSHRSEQYF. The DNA of the CDR3 is TGTGCCAGCAGCCACAGGTCCGAGCAGTACTTC.

CDR3 loop: CASSQDNSGPYEQYV. CDR3 nucleotides: TGCGCCAGCAGCCAAGACAACAGTGGCCCCTACGAGCAGTACGTC. The chain carries TRBV4-1 and TRBJ2-7; the D is unclear. V lost 0 bases and J 2 bases, leaving 11 bases between the germline ends. Germline CDR1 is MGHRA and CDR2 is YSYEKL. The CDR3 is 15 residues long.

CDR3 DNA sequence: TGTGCCAGGGGCGCGGGGGGGAATCAAGAGACCCAGTACTTC. Amino acids: CARGAGGNQETQYF. The V and J genes are TRBV2 and TRBJ2-5, with 9 bases fitting TRBD2. CDR1 is SNHLY, CDR2 FYNNEI, per germline. The CDR3 contains 14 residues. The V gene end was trimmed by 9 bases and the J gene end by 2 bases; junction bases not matched to a gene: 7.

The chain has TRBV7-8 and TRBJ1-3; D ambiguous. The V end lost 5 bases, the J end lost 4 bases, and 12 bases lay between the germline ends. The CDR3 loop spans 14 amino acids. The V gene's germline CDR1 is SGHVS and CDR2 FQNEAQ. The CDR3 DNA follows: TGTGCCAGCAGCCCAAACAAGTACGGAAACACCATATATTTT. This codes for CASSPNKYGNTIYF. The full variable domain, in which reference TRBV7-8 and TRBJ1-3 provide the parts outside the CDR3, is GAGVSQSPRYKVAKRGQDVALRCDPISGHVSLFWYQQALGQGPEFLTYFQNEAQLDKSGLPSDRFFAERPEGSVSTLKIQRTQQEDSAVYLCASSPNKYGNTIYFGEGSWLTVV.

The chain joins TRBV3-1 (or the pseudogene TRBV3-2) to TRBJ2-2; TRBD2 matches 7 bases. The CDR3 has 17 amino acids. V gave up 4 bases and J gave up 1 base; unmatched junction bases: 9. Germline V CDR1 and CDR2: LGHDT, YNNKEL (reference sequence). The CDR3 sequence is CASSLERTSGNTGELFF. The CDR3 nucleotides are TGTGCCAGCAGCCTGGAGAGGACTAGTGGGAACACCGGGGAGCTGTTTTTT.

The V and J genes are TRBV7-2 and TRBJ2-6, with 7 bases lining up with TRBD1. Germline lookup yields CDR1 SGHTA and CDR2 FQGNSA. With 7 bases clipped from V and 0 bases from J, the junction kept 3 bases outside the gene matches. The CDR3 covers 15 residues. The CDR3 sequence is CASKNRGSGANVLTF. In nucleotides, the CDR3 is TGTGCCAGCAAAAACAGGGGCTCTGGGGCCAACGTCCTGACTTTC.

This chain connects TRBV19 to TRBJ1-2; no clear D. The CDR3 is 13 amino acids. Looked up from germline, CDR1 is LNHDA and CDR2 is SQIVND (reference sequence). Trimming took off 3 bases at V and 2 bases at J, with 7 bases between the two ends. CDR3: CASSITRNYGYTF. CDR3 DNA: TGTGCCAGTAGTATTACAAGAAACTATGGCTACACCTTC.

As DNA, the CDR3 is TGTGCCAGCAGCTTGGAGGGGTACTCTGGGGCCAACGTCCTGACTTTC. Protein product: CASSLEGYSGANVLTF. V is TRBV5-6 and J is TRBJ2-6; D is possibly TRBD1 (5 bases). The CDR3 length is 16 residues. The V end lost 0 bases, the J end lost 0 bases, and 7 bases lay between the germline ends. CDR1 is SGHDT and CDR2 is YYEEEE in the germline V gene.

V and J are TRBV11-2 and TRBJ2-7, with D tentatively TRBD2 (5 bases). Germline values: CDR1 SGHAT, CDR2 FQNNGV. This CDR3 region has 15 residues. V dropped 1 base and J dropped 1 base, with 11 bases sitting between them. This CDR3 reads CASSLGADWSYEQYV. The CDR3, as DNA: TGTGCCAGCAGCTTAGGGGCGGACTGGTCCTACGAGCAGTACGTC.